This T cell receptor (beta chain) was obtained from a study of patients and donors after allogeneic stem cell transplantation (dated by TCRdb to 2018 to 2020). Details on this clonotype: Which antigen it targets is not known. One base away there is no much larger clone; base qualities are not given.

Library creation used RT-PCR. The reads were generated on a NextSeq 550. The public reads were reprocessed in TCRdb via fastp at Q25 and MiXCR, keeping in-frame beta chains. Each entry is one CDR3 protein sequence, shown with its most common DNA and genes. This sample lists some 960,000 distinct CDR3 sequences; under 20% were detected once. The ten most abundant clones make up 6% of the sample. This sequence originates from a human donor who was either an allogeneic HSCT recipient or a stem cell or donor lymphocyte infusion donor (not recorded which). It is not recorded whose cells these are; they may come from a transplant donor. Sequences were obtained from blood, either unsorted or a sorted T cell fraction (not recorded which).

Here is the DNA: TGTGCCAGCAGCCAAGATTTAAGTGTGCGGGAGACGTACGAGCAGTACTTC. Protein translation: CASSQDLSVRETYEQYF. Recombination connected TRBV4-2 to TRBJ2-7, and 7 junction bases match TRBD2. Counted from cysteine to phenylalanine, this CDR3 has 17 amino acids. Here the CDR3 DNA is all that survives: 51 bases in frame from base 1. The germline V gene yields LGHNA for CDR1 and YNFKEQ for CDR2. V has 0 bases trimmed and J has 4 bases trimmed; junction bases matching no gene number 12.